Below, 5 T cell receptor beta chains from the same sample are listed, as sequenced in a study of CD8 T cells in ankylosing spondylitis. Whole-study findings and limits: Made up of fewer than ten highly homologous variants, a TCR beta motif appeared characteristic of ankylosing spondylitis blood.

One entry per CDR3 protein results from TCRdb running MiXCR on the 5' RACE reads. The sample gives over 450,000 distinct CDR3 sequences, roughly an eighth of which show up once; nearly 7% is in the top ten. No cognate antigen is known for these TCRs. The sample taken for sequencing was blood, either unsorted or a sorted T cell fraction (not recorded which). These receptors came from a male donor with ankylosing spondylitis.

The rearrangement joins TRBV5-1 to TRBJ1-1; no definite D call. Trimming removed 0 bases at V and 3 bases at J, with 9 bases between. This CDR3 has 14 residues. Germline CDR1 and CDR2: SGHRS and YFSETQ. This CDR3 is CASSLAAQHTEAFF. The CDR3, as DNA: TGCGCCAGCAGCTTGGCGGCACAGCACACTGAAGCTTTCTTT.

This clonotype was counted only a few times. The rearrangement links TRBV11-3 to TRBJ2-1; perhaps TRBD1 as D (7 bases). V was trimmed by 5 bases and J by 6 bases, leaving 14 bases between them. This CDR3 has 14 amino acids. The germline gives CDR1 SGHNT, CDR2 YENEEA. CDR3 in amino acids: CASSPTGRRNEQFF. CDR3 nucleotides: TGTGCCAGCAGCCCGACAGGGAGGCGCAATGAGCAGTTCTTC.

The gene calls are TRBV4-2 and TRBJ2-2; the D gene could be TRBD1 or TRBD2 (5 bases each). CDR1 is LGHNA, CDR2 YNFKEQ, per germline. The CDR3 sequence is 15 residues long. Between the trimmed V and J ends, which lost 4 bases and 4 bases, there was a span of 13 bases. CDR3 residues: CASSREGRGTGELFF. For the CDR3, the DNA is TGTGCCAGCAGCCGCGAGGGGCGCGGCACCGGGGAGCTGTTTTTT.

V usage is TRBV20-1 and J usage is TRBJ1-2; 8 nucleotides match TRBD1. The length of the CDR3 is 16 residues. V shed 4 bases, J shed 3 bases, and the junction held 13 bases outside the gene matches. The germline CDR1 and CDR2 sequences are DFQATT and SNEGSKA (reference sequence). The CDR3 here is CSANTGQGGLHYGYTF. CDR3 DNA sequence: TGCAGTGCTAACACAGGACAGGGAGGTTTACACTATGGCTACACCTTC.

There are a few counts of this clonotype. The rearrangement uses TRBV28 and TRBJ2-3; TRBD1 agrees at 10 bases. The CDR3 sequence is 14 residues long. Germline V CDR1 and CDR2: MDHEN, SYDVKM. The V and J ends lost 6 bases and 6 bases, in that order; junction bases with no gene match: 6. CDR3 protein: CASRRQGAGDTQYF. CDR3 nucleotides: TGTGCCAGCAGGCGACAGGGGGCAGGGGATACGCAGTATTTT.